This is a list of T cell receptor beta chains from one sample in a study of regulatory T cells in long-lasting Graves disease. TCRdb re-derived calls from the multiplex PCR reads in MiXCR, one entry per CDR3 protein. The table lists fewer than 450,000 distinct CDR3 sequences, around 20% of them singletons, with around 21% in the top ten. The source material was peripheral blood mononuclear cells (PBMCs), sampled when the disease was refractory, from a patient treated with antithyroid drugs. All receptors derive from a female donor with Graves disease. CDR3s include the opening cysteine and the closing phenylalanine or tryptophan. A D gene is named only where the DNA matches it firmly. Size values are once, few and many counts, or a class for expanded clones, and some rows have none.

d_call clone_size j_call v_call cdr3_aa cdr3_nt
NA NA TRBJ2-5 TRBV18 CASSPGDGSQETQYF TGTGCCAGCTCACCAGGGGACGGAAGTCAAGAGACCCAGTACTTC
NA NA TRBJ1-1 TRBV29-1 CSVDRQVANTEAFF TGCAGCGTTGATAGGCAGGTGGCGAACACTGAAGCTTTCTTT
NA many TRBJ1-1 TRBV28 CASSFRWQSPNTEAFF TGTGCCAGCAGTTTTCGGTGGCAGAGCCCAAACACTGAAGCTTTCTTT
NA many TRBJ1-1 TRBV18 CASSPLSSEAFF TGTGCCAGCTCACCACTGTCAAGTGAAGCTTTCTTT
NA NA TRBJ2-2 TRBV7-2 CASSLKQGPGELFF TGTGCCAGCAGCTTAAAACAGGGTCCCGGGGAGCTGTTTTTT
NA many TRBJ2-1 TRBV7-2 CASSLGTFNNEQFF TGTGCCAGCAGCTTGGGGACCTTTAACAATGAGCAGTTCTTC
NA NA TRBJ1-5 TRBV6-2/TRBV6-3 CASSYDYNQPQHF TGTGCCAGCAGTTATGACTACAATCAGCCCCAGCATTTT
TRBD1 NA TRBJ2-3 TRBV7-2 CASSFSGGGTDTQYF TGTGCCAGCAGCTTCTCAGGGGGCGGCACAGATACGCAGTATTTT
TRBD2 NA TRBJ2-4 TRBV6-2/TRBV6-3 CASSSSGTSGKGNIQYF TGTGCCAGCAGTTCCTCCGGGACTAGCGGGAAAGGAAACATTCAGTACTTC
NA many TRBJ1-3 TRBV20-1 CSARDLAGSGNTIYF TGCAGTGCTAGAGATTTAGCAGGGTCTGGAAACACCATATATTTT
NA NA TRBJ1-1 TRBV4-3 CASSQDSSTEAFF TGCGCCAGCAGCCAAGACAGCTCCACTGAAGCTTTCTTT
NA few TRBJ1-1 TRBV20-1 CSARRQEWGTEAFF TGCAGTGCTAGACGACAGGAATGGGGGACTGAAGCTTTCTTT
NA many TRBJ1-5 TRBV15 CATSNDYSNQPQHF TGTGCCACCAGCAATGATTATAGCAATCAGCCCCAGCATTTT
TRBD2 many TRBJ2-7 TRBV3-1 CASSQDWSGSTYF TGTGCCAGCAGCCAAGATTGGAGCGGGAGCACGTACTTC
NA many TRBJ1-2 TRBV20-1 CSAEGGAGYGYTF TGCAGTGCCGAGGGGGGCGCGGGCTATGGCTACACCTTC
NA few TRBJ2-7 TRBV28 CASSLSQPVYEQYF TGTGCCAGCAGTTTATCCCAACCAGTCTACGAGCAGTACTTC
TRBD2 NA TRBJ2-3 TRBV30 CAWSVLASSTDTQYF TGTGCCTGGAGTGTACTAGCGAGTAGCACAGATACGCAGTATTTT
NA many TRBJ1-2 TRBV3-1 CASSQDFTGLYGYTF TGTGCCAGCAGCCAAGACTTTACAGGGCTCTATGGCTACACCTTC
NA NA TRBJ2-7 TRBV4-1 CASSQDQQAVQYF TGCGCCAGCAGCCAAGACCAACAAGCGGTGCAGTACTTC
NA few TRBJ2-7 TRBV29-1 CSVEGAAYEQYF TGCAGCGTTGAGGGAGCCGCCTACGAGCAGTACTTC
NA few TRBJ2-5 TRBV5-4 CASSSIGSQETQYF TGTGCCAGCAGCTCTATAGGGAGCCAAGAGACCCAGTACTTC
TRBD1 NA TRBJ2-7 TRBV6-2/TRBV6-3 CASRASTGTFGEQYF TGTGCCAGCAGGGCCTCGACAGGGACCTTTGGGGAGCAGTACTTC
TRBD1 NA TRBJ2-7 TRBV29-1 CSSAGGDGSYEQYF TGCAGCTCTGCAGGGGGCGACGGTTCCTACGAGCAGTACTTC
TRBD1 NA TRBJ1-5 TRBV19 CASTTTGQGGFSNQPQHF TGTGCCAGTACCACAACAGGACAGGGAGGATTTAGCAATCAGCCCCAGCATTTT
TRBD2 NA TRBJ2-5 TRBV6-2/TRBV6-3 CASSEFYRAGGEAQYF TGTGCCAGCAGTGAATTTTATCGTGCGGGAGGTGAGGCCCAGTACTTC
NA few TRBJ1-1 TRBV29-1 CSVRAGNTEAFF TGCAGCGTTCGGGCAGGGAACACTGAAGCTTTCTTT
TRBD1 once TRBJ1-5 TRBV5-1 CASSLGDRESNQPQHF TGCGCCAGCAGCTTGGGGGACAGGGAAAGCAATCAGCCCCAGCATTTT
TRBD1 many TRBJ2-6 TRBV12-3/TRBV12-4 CASSLTGLGLGANVLTF TGTGCCAGCTCTTTGACAGGGCTCGGTCTGGGGGCCAACGTCCTGACTTTC
TRBD2 NA TRBJ2-1 TRBV7-2 CASSLSLAGTYNEQFF TGTGCCAGCAGCTTATCGCTAGCGGGAACCTACAATGAGCAGTTCTTC
NA many TRBJ1-4 TRBV6-1 CASSTTGSRNEKLFF TGTGCCAGCAGTACCACCGGGAGTAGGAATGAAAAACTGTTTTTT
TRBD1 NA TRBJ1-1 TRBV7-9 CASDRGNTEAFF TGTGCCAGCGACAGGGGAAACACTGAAGCTTTCTTT
TRBD1 many TRBJ1-5 TRBV28 CASSLARGGYQPQHF TGTGCCAGCAGTTTAGCCAGGGGGGGTTATCAGCCCCAGCATTTT
NA few TRBJ2-7 TRBV25-1 CASSEGGGGIYEQYF TGTGCCAGCAGTGAAGGGGGAGGGGGGATCTACGAGCAGTACTTC
TRBD2 NA TRBJ2-7 TRBV7-9 CASSPPGLAEPYEQYF TGTGCCAGCAGCCCTCCGGGACTAGCGGAACCCTACGAGCAGTACTTC
NA many TRBJ2-2 TRBV5-5 CASSWRRPAQGTGELFF TGTGCCAGCAGCTGGAGGAGGCCGGCCCAGGGGACCGGGGAGCTGTTTTTT
NA few TRBJ1-6 TRBV20-1 CSAAPYDSDNSPLHF TGCAGTGCTGCCCCCTACGACAGCGATAATTCACCCCTCCACTTT
NA NA TRBJ2-1 TRBV6-2/TRBV6-3 CASSESLAENEQFF TGTGCCAGCAGTGAATCCCTAGCAGAAAATGAGCAGTTCTTC
NA NA TRBJ2-7 TRBV5-5 CASSSLGRSYEQYF TGTGCCAGCAGCTCCCTGGGACGTTCCTACGAGCAGTACTTC
NA NA TRBJ1-1 TRBV11-1 CASSYPNWNTEAFF TGTGCCAGCAGCTACCCAAATTGGAACACTGAAGCTTTCTTT
NA NA TRBJ2-7 TRBV12-3/TRBV12-4 CASSLLKDFYEQYF TGTGCCAGCAGTTTATTAAAGGACTTCTACGAGCAGTACTTC
NA few TRBJ1-2 TRBV5-1 CASSSGLTGPPYGYTF TGCGCCAGCAGCTCCGGCCTTACAGGTCCCCCCTATGGCTACACCTTC
NA few TRBJ1-5 TRBV3-1 CASSQAAGANQPQHF TGTGCCAGCAGCCAAGCGGCAGGGGCGAATCAGCCCCAGCATTTT
TRBD2 many TRBJ2-7 TRBV6-2/TRBV6-3 CASSYSERELPYEQYF TGTGCCAGCAGTTACTCCGAGCGGGAGCTCCCCTACGAGCAGTACTTC
NA NA TRBJ2-2 TRBV7-6 CASSSRRGGVSGELFF TGTGCCAGCAGCTCCCGGAGAGGGGGTGTATCCGGGGAGCTGTTTTTT
NA few TRBJ2-5 TRBV7-9 CASSLGPVDSQETQYF TGTGCCAGCAGCCTGGGGCCCGTGGACAGCCAAGAGACCCAGTACTTC
NA few TRBJ1-2 TRBV6-1 CASTFGGGNGYTF TGTGCCAGCACCTTCGGCGGGGGGAATGGCTACACCTTC
NA NA TRBJ1-1 TRBV29-1 CSITKGLQAFF TGCAGCATAACCAAGGGACTGCAAGCTTTCTTT
TRBD1 many TRBJ2-5 TRBV7-2 CASSSDRVQTQYF TGTGCCAGCAGCTCCGACAGGGTGCAGACCCAGTACTTC
NA few TRBJ1-6 TRBV20-1 CSAREVAKSSYNSPLHF TGCAGTGCTAGAGAGGTCGCGAAGAGCTCCTATAATTCACCCCTCCACTTT
TRBD1 NA TRBJ1-1 TRBV5-1 CASQGGIEATEAFF TGCGCCAGCCAGGGGGGAATAGAGGCCACTGAAGCTTTCTTT
NA NA TRBJ2-1 TRBV7-2 CASSSLNGEQFF TGTGCCAGCAGCTCGTTAAACGGCGAGCAGTTCTTC
TRBD1 NA TRBJ1-5 TRBV7-2 CASSLVGTGGFYSNQPQHF TGTGCCAGCAGCTTAGTAGGGACAGGGGGCTTCTATAGCAATCAGCCCCAGCATTTT
NA many TRBJ1-2 TRBV10-3 CASRPGLGRTGYGYTF TGTGCCTCAAGACCAGGGCTAGGCCGGACGGGCTATGGCTACACCTTC
NA many TRBJ2-5 TRBV12-3/TRBV12-4 CASRTAQNTRETQYF TGTGCCAGCAGAACCGCACAGAATACTCGGGAGACCCAGTACTTC